One sample yielded the 11 T cell receptor beta chains listed below, sequenced in a study of T cell repertoires in cytomegalovirus infection. Each CDR3 protein is one row after TCRdb ran MiXCR on the reads. The data show some 680,000 distinct CDR3 sequences, 35% seen once. Sequencing input: PBMCs. These receptors came from a human donor in good health (CMV status not recorded). Some clones in this sample may be carry-over from other donors' samples.

The V gene is TRBV14, the J gene TRBJ2-1; 10 bases align to TRBD1. With V trimmed by 0 bases and J by 5 bases, 7 bases remained unmatched. Germline V gene sequence: CDR1 SGHDN, CDR2 FVKESK. This CDR3 is 17 amino acids long. CDR3 nucleotides: TGTGCCAGCAGCCAAGATTACGGGACAGGGGTTGACAATGAGCAGTTCTTC. Translated, it gives CASSQDYGTGVDNEQFF.

This clonotype came up a few times. The genes are TRBV12-3 or TRBV12-4 and TRBJ2-3; D call uncertain. The CDR3 contains 12 residues. V was trimmed by 7 bases and J by 2 bases, leaving 7 bases between them. The CDR3 sequence is CASTGNTDTQYF. The CDR3 nucleotides read TGTGCCAGCACCGGCAACACAGATACGCAGTATTTT.

This clonotype was counted a few times. The chain carries TRBV27 and TRBJ2-5; 10 bases map to TRBD2. CDR1 MNHEY and CDR2 SMNVEV come from the germline V gene (reference sequence). The ends lost 5 bases at V and 4 bases at J; junction bases unmatched: 7. The CDR3 contains 15 residues. The CDR3 region has the DNA TGTGCCAGCAGTACGCTAGCGGGAGCTATAGAGACCCAGTACTTC. This codes for CASSTLAGAIETQYF.

V and J are TRBV6-1 and TRBJ1-6; D is possibly TRBD1 (5 bases). The V end lost 6 bases, the J end lost 5 bases, and 14 bases lay between the germline ends. Germline loops: CDR1 MNHNS, CDR2 SASEGT. The CDR3 sequence is 15 residues long. CDR3 sequence (DNA): TGTGCCAGCAGGATCGGGACGGCCAATAATTCACCCCTCCACTTT. Translated, it gives CASRIGTANNSPLHF.

The genes are TRBV9 and TRBJ1-2; tentatively, D is TRBD1 (6 bases). The CDR3 is 15 amino acids. The germline V gene encodes CDR1 SGDLS and CDR2 YYNGEE. V was shortened by 7 bases and J by 2 bases, with 18 bases between the two germline ends. The CDR3 here is CASGPGQRTNYGYTF. DNA for the CDR3: TGTGCCAGCGGACCGGGACAACGTACCAACTATGGCTACACCTTC.

This clonotype came up a few times. The rearrangement links TRBV4-1 to TRBJ1-4; TRBD1 is a possible D gene (6 bases). CDR1 is MGHRA, CDR2 YSYEKL, per germline. The CDR3 is 15 residues long. The V gene lost 0 bases and the J gene lost 7 bases, with 12 bases spanning the gap. CDR3 sequence (DNA): TGCGCCAGCAGCCAAGATGGGGGCGGCAGTGAAAAACTGTTTTTT. This encodes CASSQDGGGSEKLFF.

Note on this clonotype: Sequence at one end of the junction differs from germline and may be a read error. This sequence joins TRBV7-8 and TRBJ1-3, with D perhaps TRBD1 (6 bases). CDR3 length: 17 residues. Germline V gene sequence: CDR1 SGHVS, CDR2 FQNEAQ. The CDR3 DNA reads TGTTCCAGCAGCTTAGCAGGGGATGGAACCTCTGGAAACACCATATATTTT. It codes for CSSSLAGDGTSGNTIYF.

The chain recombines TRBV11-2 with TRBJ2-3; D not certain. The germline gives CDR1 SGHAT, CDR2 FQNNGV. Trimming took off 2 bases at V and 2 bases at J, with 8 bases between the two ends. This CDR3 is built from 14 residues. The CDR3 nucleotides are TGTGCCAGCAGCTTATACCAGATCACAGATACGCAGTATTTT. Protein product: CASSLYQITDTQYF.

This clonotype was picked up a small number of times. The CDR3 loop is CASSPGQGRGYGYTF. CDR3 DNA sequence: TGTGCCAGCAGCCCCGGACAGGGGCGCGGCTATGGCTACACCTTC. The chain uses TRBV12-3 or TRBV12-4 and TRBJ1-2; 9 bases align to TRBD1. The V segment lost 6 bases and the J segment 4 bases; nucleotides outside the gene matches: 9. The CDR3 runs 15 residues.

This clonotype was seen a few times. V and J are TRBV28 and TRBJ2-3, with no clear D. V shed 1 base and J shed 1 base, with 9 bases lying between them. This CDR3 spans 15 amino acids. Germline lookup yields CDR1 MDHEN and CDR2 SYDVKM. The chain's CDR3 is CASSLSPYGTDTQYF. In DNA, the CDR3 is TGTGCCAGCAGTTTATCCCCCTACGGCACAGATACGCAGTATTTT. Combining the CDR3 with reference TRBV28 and TRBJ2-3 gives the whole variable domain DVKVTQSSRYLVKRTGEKVFLECVQDMDHENMFWYRQDPGLGLRLIYFSYDVKMKEKGDIPEGYSVSREKKERFSLILESASTNQTSMYLCASSLSPYGTDTQYFGPGTRLTVL.

Comments on this clonotype: One end of the junction does not line up with germline, which may come from a read error. The CDR3 sequence: CASSTGTSGVLDTQSF. In DNA, the CDR3 is TGTGCCAGCAGCACCGGGACTAGCGGGGTTTTGGATACGCAGTCTTTT. The V and J genes are TRBV7-9 and TRBJ2-3, with 13 bases lining up with TRBD2. The V gene's germline CDR1 is SEHNR and CDR2 FQNEAQ (reference sequence). This CDR3 is built from 16 residues. Using reference TRBV7-9 and TRBJ2-3 for the parts outside the CDR3, the full variable domain is DTGVSQNPRHKITKRGQNVTFRCDPISEHNRLYWYRQTLGQGPEFLTYFQNEAQLEKSRLLSDRFSAERPKGSFSTLEIQRTEQGDSAMYLCASSTGTSGVLDTQSFGPGTRLTVL.